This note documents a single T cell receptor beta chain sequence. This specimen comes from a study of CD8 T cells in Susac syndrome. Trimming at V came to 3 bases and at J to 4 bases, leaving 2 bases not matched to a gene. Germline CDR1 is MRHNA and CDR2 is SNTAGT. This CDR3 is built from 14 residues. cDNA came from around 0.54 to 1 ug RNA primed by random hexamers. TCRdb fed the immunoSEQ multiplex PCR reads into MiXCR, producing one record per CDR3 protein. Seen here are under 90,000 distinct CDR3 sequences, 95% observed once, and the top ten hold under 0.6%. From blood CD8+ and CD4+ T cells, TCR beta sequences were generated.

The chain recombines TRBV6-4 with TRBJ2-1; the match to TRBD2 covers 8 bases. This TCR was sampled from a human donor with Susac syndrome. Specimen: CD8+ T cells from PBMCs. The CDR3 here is CASSEAGDYNEQFF. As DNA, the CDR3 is TGTGCCAGCAGTGAAGCGGGAGATTACAATGAGCAGTTCTTC.